This TCR beta chain was profiled in a study of blood T cell repertoires in COVID-19. In the authors' workflow: Estimation of nucleated cell counts was performed using reference gene primer amplification. Using immunoSEQ multiplex PCR, the repertoire was profiled, and TCRdb retains in-frame clones only, with some absent. The V and J calls and clone size come from that table; D and trimming were worked out from the DNA. The data contain about 160,000 clones, 70% to 90% of them singletons. Recruits, aged 18 to 89 years, lived in about two dozen US areas. Cohort allocation depended upon clinical history that participants reported. V shed 5 bases and J shed 3 bases, with 13 bases lying between them. The CDR3 sequence is 15 residues long. Germline V gives CDR1 KGHDR, CDR2 SFDVKD.

Sequences were obtained from PBMCs or T cells enriched from blood (not recorded which). The origin of this receptor is a woman aged 45-65 years who had recovered from COVID-19. The genes are TRBV24-1 and TRBJ1-5, with D tentatively TRBD1 (5 bases). In DNA, the CDR3 is TGTGCCACCAGTGCCCCGGGCAGGGACAATCAGCCCCAGCATTTT. Translated, it gives CATSAPGRDNQPQHF.